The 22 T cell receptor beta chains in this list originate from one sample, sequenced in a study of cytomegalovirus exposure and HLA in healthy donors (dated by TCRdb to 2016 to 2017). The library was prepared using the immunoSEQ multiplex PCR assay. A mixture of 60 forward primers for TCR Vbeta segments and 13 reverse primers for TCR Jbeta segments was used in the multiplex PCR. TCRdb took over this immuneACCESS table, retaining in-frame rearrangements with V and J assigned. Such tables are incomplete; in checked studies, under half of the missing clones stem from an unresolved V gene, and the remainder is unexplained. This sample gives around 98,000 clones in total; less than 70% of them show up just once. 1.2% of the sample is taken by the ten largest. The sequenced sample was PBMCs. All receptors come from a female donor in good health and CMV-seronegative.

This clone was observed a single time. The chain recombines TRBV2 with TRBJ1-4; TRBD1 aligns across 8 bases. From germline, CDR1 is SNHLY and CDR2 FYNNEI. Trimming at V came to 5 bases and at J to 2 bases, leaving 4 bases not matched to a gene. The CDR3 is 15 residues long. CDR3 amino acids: CASSKTGGTNEKLFF. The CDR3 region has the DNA TGTGCCAGCAGTAAAACAGGGGGGACTAATGAAAAACTGTTTTTT.

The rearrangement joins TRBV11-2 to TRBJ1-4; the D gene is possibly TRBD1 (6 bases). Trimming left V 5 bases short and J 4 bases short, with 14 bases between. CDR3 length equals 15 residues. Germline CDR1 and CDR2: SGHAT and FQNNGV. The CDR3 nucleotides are TGTGCCAGCAGCACTAGGGGAGGGGGTAATGAAAAACTGTTTTTT. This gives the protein CASSTRGGGNEKLFF.

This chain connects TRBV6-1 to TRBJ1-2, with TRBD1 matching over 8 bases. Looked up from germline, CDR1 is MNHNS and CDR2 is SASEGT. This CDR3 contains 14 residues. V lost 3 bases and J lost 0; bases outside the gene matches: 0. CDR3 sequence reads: CASSEGQANYGYTF. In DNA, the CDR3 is TGTGCCAGCAGTGAGGGACAGGCTAACTATGGCTACACCTTC.

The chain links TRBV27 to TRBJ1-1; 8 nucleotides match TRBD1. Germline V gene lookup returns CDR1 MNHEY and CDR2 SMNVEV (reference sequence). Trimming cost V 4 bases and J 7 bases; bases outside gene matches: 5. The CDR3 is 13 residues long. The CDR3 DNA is TGTGCCAGCAGTTCCCGGGACAGGATTGAAGCTTTCTTT. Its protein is CASSSRDRIEAFF.

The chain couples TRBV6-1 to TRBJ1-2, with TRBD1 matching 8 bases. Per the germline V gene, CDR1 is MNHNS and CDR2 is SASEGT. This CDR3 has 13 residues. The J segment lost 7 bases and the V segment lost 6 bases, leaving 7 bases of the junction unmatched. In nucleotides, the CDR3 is TGTGCCAGCAGATCACCAGGGGGCCCTGGCTACACCTTC. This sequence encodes CASRSPGGPGYTF.

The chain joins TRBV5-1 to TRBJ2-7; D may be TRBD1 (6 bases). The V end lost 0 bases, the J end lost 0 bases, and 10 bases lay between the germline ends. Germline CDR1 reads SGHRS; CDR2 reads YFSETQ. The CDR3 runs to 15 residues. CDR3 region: CASSLVPDSSYEQYF. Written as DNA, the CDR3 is TGCGCCAGCAGCTTGGTACCGGACAGCTCCTACGAGCAGTACTTC.

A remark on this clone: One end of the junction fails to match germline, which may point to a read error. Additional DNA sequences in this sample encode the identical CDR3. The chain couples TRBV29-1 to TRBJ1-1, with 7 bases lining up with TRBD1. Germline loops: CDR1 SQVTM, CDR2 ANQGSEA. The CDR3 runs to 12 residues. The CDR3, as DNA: TGTAGCGTTGGTCAGGGGGTTGGTGAAGCTTTCTTT. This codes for CSVGQGVGEAFF.

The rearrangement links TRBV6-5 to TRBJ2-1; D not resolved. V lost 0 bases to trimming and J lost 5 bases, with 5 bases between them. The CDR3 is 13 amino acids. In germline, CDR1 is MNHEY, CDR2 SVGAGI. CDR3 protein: CASSYSRDNEQFF. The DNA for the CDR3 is TGTGCCAGCAGTTACTCGAGAGACAATGAGCAGTTCTTC.

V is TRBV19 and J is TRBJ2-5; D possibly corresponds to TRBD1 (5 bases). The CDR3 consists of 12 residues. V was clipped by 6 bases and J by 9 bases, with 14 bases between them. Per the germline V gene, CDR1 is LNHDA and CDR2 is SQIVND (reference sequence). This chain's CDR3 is CASRPDQGAQYF. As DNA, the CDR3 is TGTGCCAGTAGGCCCGACCAGGGTGCCCAGTACTTC.

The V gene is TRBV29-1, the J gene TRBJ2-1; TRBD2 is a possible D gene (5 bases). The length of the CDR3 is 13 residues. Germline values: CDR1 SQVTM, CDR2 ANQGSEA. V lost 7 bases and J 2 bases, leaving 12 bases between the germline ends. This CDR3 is CSERVDAYNEQFF. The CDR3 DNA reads TGCAGCGAGAGGGTGGACGCCTACAATGAGCAGTTCTTC.

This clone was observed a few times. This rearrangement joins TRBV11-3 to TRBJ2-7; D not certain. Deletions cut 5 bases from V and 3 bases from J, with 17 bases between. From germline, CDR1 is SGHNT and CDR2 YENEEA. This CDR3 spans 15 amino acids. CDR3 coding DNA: TGTGCCAGCAGCCGGAGAGGAGAATTCGGCTACGAGCAGTACTTC. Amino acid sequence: CASSRRGEFGYEQYF.

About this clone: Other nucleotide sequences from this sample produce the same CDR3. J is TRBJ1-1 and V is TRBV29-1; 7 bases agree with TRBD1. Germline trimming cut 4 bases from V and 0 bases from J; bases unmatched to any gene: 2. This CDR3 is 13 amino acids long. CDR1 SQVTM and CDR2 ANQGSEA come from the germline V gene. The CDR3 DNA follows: TGCAGCGTTGGGGACAGTTTGAACACTGAAGCTTTCTTT. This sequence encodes CSVGDSLNTEAFF.

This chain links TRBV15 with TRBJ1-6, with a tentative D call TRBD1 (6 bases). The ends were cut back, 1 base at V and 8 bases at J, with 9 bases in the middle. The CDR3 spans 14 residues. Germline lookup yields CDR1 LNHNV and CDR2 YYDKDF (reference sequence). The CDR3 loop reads CATSRVAGDSPLHF. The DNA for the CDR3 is TGTGCCACCAGCAGAGTAGCAGGGGATTCACCCCTCCACTTT.

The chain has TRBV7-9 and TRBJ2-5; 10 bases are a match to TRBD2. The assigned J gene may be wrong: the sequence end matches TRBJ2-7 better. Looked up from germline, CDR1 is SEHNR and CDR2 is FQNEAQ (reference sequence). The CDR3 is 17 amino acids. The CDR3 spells CASSPTLVAGGFYEQYF. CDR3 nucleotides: TGTGCCAGCAGCCCCACTCTGGTAGCGGGGGGTTTCTACGAGCAGTACTTC.

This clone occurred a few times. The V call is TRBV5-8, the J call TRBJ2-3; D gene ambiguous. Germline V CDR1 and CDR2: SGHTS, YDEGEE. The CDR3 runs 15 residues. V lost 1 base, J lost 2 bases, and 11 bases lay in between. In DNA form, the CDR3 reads TGTGCCAGCAGCTTGTTTCTTGGGCCCACAGATACGCAGTATTTT. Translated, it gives CASSLFLGPTDTQYF. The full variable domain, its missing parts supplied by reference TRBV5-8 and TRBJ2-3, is EAGVTQSPTHLIKTRGQQATLRCSPISGHTSVYWYQQALGLGLQFLLWYDEGEERNRGNFPPRFSGRQFPNYSSELNVNALELEDSALYLCASSLFLGPTDTQYFGPGTRLTVL.

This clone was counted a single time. CDR3 residues: CATSRVGDYEQYF. In DNA form, the CDR3 reads TGTGCCACCAGCAGAGTAGGGGACTACGAGCAGTACTTC. The chain links TRBV15 to TRBJ2-7; D is possibly TRBD1 (5 bases). Trimming removed 1 base from V and 3 bases from J, with 7 bases in between. The CDR3 totals 13 residues. Germline V gene lookup returns CDR1 LNHNV and CDR2 YYDKDF (reference sequence).

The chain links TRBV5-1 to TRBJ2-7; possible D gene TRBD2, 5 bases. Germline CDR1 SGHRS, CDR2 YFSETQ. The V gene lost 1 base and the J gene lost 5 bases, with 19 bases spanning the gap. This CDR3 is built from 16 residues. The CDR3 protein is CASSLSWSPGFHEQYF. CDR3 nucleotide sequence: TGCGCCAGCAGCTTGTCTTGGTCCCCGGGGTTCCACGAGCAGTACTTC.

In DNA, the CDR3 is TGCGCCAGCAGCCAGACAGCCTCTGGAAACACCATATATTTT. It is translated as CASSQTASGNTIYF. The J gene is TRBJ1-3, the V gene TRBV4-1; maybe TRBD1 (5 bases). Germline values: CDR1 MGHRA, CDR2 YSYEKL. This CDR3 comprises 14 residues. The germline V and J ends were trimmed by 3 bases and 0 bases, with 6 bases remaining between them.

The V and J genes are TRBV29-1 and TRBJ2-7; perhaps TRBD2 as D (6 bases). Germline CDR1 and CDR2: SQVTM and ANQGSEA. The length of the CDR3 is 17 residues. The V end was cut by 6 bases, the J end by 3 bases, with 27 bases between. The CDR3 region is CSVQQIGVSGSHYEQYF. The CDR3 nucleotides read TGCAGCGTCCAACAAATCGGGGTAAGCGGGTCCCACTACGAGCAGTACTTC.

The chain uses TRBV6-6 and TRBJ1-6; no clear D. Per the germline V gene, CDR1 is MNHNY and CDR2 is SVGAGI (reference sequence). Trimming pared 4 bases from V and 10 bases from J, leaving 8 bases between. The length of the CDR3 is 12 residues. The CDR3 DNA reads TGTGCCAGCAGTTCCCTGAGGTCACCCCTCCACTTT. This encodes CASSSLRSPLHF.

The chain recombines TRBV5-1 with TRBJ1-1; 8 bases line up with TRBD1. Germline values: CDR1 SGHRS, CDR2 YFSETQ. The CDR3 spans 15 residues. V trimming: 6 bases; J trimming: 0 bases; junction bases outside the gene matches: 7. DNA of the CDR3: TGCGCCAGCACTCAGGGGGCCCCAATGAACACTGAAGCTTTCTTT. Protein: CASTQGAPMNTEAFF. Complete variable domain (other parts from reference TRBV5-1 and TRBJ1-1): KAGVTQTPRYLIKTRGQQVTLSCSPISGHRSVSWYQQTPGQGLQFLFEYFSETQRNKGNFPGRFSGRQFSNSRSEMNVSTLELGDSALYLCASTQGAPMNTEAFFGQGTRLTVV.

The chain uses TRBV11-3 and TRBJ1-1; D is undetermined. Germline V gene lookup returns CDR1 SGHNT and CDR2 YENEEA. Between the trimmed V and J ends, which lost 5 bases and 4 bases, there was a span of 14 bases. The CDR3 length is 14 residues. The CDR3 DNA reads TGTGCCAGCAGCCTGCAACAGTCCCCCACTGAAGCTTTCTTT. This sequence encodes CASSLQQSPTEAFF.